This passage covers 19 T cell receptor beta chains from one sample sequenced in a study of T cells after yellow fever vaccination. One entry per CDR3 protein, called by TCRdb with MiXCR from the 5' RACE reads. The profile shows under 350,000 distinct CDR3 sequences, 4.1% of them singletons. The sequencing here drew on PBMCs, taken 5 days after the yellow fever booster vaccination. The origin of the receptors is a man between 18 and 35 years old who received the YFV17D yellow fever vaccine.

This clonotype appeared a few times. The chain has TRBV15 and TRBJ2-5; D ambiguous. The length of the CDR3 is 15 residues. Trimming cost V 4 bases and J 5 bases, with 17 bases left between them. CDR1 and CDR2 from the germline V gene are LNHNV and YYDKDF (reference sequence). The CDR3 nucleotides read TGTGCCACCAGCATACCCGGAAAAGTAGGGGAGACCCAGTACTTC. Translation gives CATSIPGKVGETQYF.

The CDR3 sequence: CASRDTGTNEKLFF. DNA of the CDR3: TGTGCCAGCAGGGATACAGGAACTAATGAAAAACTGTTTTTT. The V call is TRBV12-3 or TRBV12-4, the J call TRBJ1-4; perhaps TRBD1 as D (5 bases). The CDR3 contains 14 residues. V lost 6 bases, J lost 1 base, and 9 bases lay in between.

This clonotype has ten or more counts. This sequence joins TRBV10-3 and TRBJ1-2; 11 bases are a match to TRBD1. The germline V gene encodes CDR1 ENHRY and CDR2 SYGVKD. The CDR3 totals 13 residues. The V and J ends lost 6 bases and 12 bases, in that order; junction bases with no gene match: 9. The CDR3 nucleotides read TGTGCCATCAGGGGGACAGGGGGAGGCTTGGACACCTTC. Translating it yields CAIRGTGGGLDTF.

In this sample, this clonotype turned up a few times. The chain combines TRBV20-1 with TRBJ1-4; 7 positions match TRBD1. CDR3 length: 19 amino acids. With 0 bases clipped from V and 10 bases from J, the junction kept 23 bases outside the gene matches. From germline, CDR1 is DFQATT and CDR2 SNEGSKA (reference sequence). The CDR3 reads CSARDYRGRGVGTLRKLFF. The CDR3 DNA reads as TGCAGTGCTAGAGATTACAGGGGACGAGGAGTTGGGACCCTTAGAAAACTGTTTTTT.

The chain employs TRBV11-3 and TRBJ2-1; D ambiguous. Trimming took off 0 bases at V and 11 bases at J, with 14 bases between the two ends. Germline CDR1 is SGHNT and CDR2 is YENEEA. The CDR3 runs 14 residues. The CDR3 nucleotides read TGTGCCAGCAGCTTAGATATGTTTTCCGGTCAGCAGTTCTTC. It encodes CASSLDMFSGQQFF. Full variable domain (missing parts from reference TRBV11-3 and TRBJ2-1): EAGVVQSPRYKIIEKKQPVAFWCNPISGHNTLYWYLQNLGQGPELLIRYENEEAVDDSQLPKDRFSAERLKGVDSTLKIQPAELGDSAVYLCASSLDMFSGQQFFGPGTRLTVL.

This sequence joins TRBV9 and TRBJ2-3; D not certain. The CDR3 has 17 amino acids. Between the trimmed V and J ends, which lost 0 bases and 0 bases, there was a span of 14 bases. From germline, CDR1 is SGDLS and CDR2 YYNGEE. The chain's CDR3 is CASSVEGSIRSTDTQYF. The CDR3 bases are TGTGCCAGCAGCGTAGAAGGTTCGATACGCAGCACAGATACGCAGTATTTT.

The sample holds a few counts of this clonotype. V gene TRBV6-5 combines with J gene TRBJ2-1, with D perhaps TRBD2 (6 bases). The CDR3 has 15 residues. CDR1 is MNHEY and CDR2 is SVGAGI in the germline V gene. Trimming pared 6 bases from V and 4 bases from J, leaving 16 bases between. The CDR3 spells CASRTGAGLYNEQFF. The CDR3 region has the DNA TGTGCCAGCAGGACGGGCGCGGGACTTTACAATGAGCAGTTCTTC.

This sequence joins TRBV7-2 and TRBJ1-3; D unclear. V shed 1 base and J shed 0 bases, with 13 bases lying between them. The germline CDR1 and CDR2 sequences are SGHTA and FQGNSA. The CDR3 length is 17 residues. The CDR3 protein is CASSLVSLGDSGNTIYF. The CDR3 DNA is TGTGCCAGCAGCTTAGTGTCGCTTGGGGACTCTGGAAACACCATATATTTT.

This clonotype was seen at least ten times. V and J are TRBV18 and TRBJ2-7, with TRBD1 matching over 7 bases. This CDR3 is 13 amino acids long. The germline CDR1 and CDR2 sequences are KGHSH and LQKENI. The J segment lost 2 bases and the V segment lost 5 bases, leaving 3 bases of the junction unmatched. The CDR3 spells CASSRGTAYEQYV. In nucleotides, the CDR3 is TGTGCCAGCTCAAGGGGGACAGCCTACGAGCAGTACGTC.

This chain connects TRBV14 to TRBJ2-5, with 9 bases lining up with TRBD2. Per germline, CDR1 SGHDN and CDR2 FVKESK. The CDR3 consists of 16 residues. V lost 4 bases, J lost 5 bases, and 11 bases stayed unmatched. CDR3 sequence (DNA): TGTGCCAGCAGCCCGCTAGCGGGGCGCCGGATGGAGACCCAGTACTTC. Amino acid sequence: CASSPLAGRRMETQYF.

A word on this clonotype: Possible read error: a much larger clone is one base away. This chain joins TRBV5-1 and TRBJ2-5; D not certain. V lost 0 bases and J lost 6, with 3 bases in between. There are 11 residues in the CDR3. CDR1 and CDR2 from the germline V gene are SGHRS and YFSETQ. Written as DNA, the CDR3 is TGCGCCAGCAGCTTGGAACAGACCCAGTACTTC. Protein: CASSLEQTQYF.

V is TRBV28 and J is TRBJ1-2, with D uncertain. Trimming cost V 6 bases and J 0 bases, with 8 bases left between them. Germline V gene sequence: CDR1 MDHEN, CDR2 SYDVKM. The CDR3 sequence is 13 residues long. Written as DNA, the CDR3 is TGTGCCAGCAGGACGCAGGCTAACTATGGCTACACCTTC. Its translation: CASRTQANYGYTF.

This clonotype has just a few counts. The CDR3 protein is CASSRDRTTYEQYF. The DNA of the CDR3 is TGCGCCAGCAGCCGGGACAGAACAACCTACGAGCAGTACTTC. The rearrangement uses TRBV5-1 and TRBJ2-7, with 7 bases aligning to TRBD1. Germline loops: CDR1 SGHRS, CDR2 YFSETQ. V shed 4 bases, J shed 2 bases, and the junction held 6 bases outside the gene matches. The CDR3 has 14 amino acids.

This clonotype was picked up many times. V and J are TRBV12-3 or TRBV12-4 and TRBJ1-2; weak D call: TRBD1 (6 bases). The length of the CDR3 is 15 residues. Trimming shortened V by 0 bases and J by 6 bases, and 14 bases separated the two germline ends. The CDR3 loop reads CASSLALLGQHGYTF. The CDR3 DNA is TGTGCCAGCAGTTTAGCGCTGCTCGGACAGCATGGCTACACCTTC.

The rearrangement links TRBV19 to TRBJ1-6; possibly TRBD1 for D (5 bases). The CDR3 sequence is 15 residues long. Trimming took off 7 bases at V and 5 bases at J, with 15 bases between the two ends. Germline V lookup: CDR1 LNHDA, CDR2 SQIVND (reference sequence). Here the CDR3 DNA reads TGTGCCAGTAAAGACGGGGGAGCCAATAATTCACCCCTCCACTTT. Protein: CASKDGGANNSPLHF.

This clonotype has more than one count but fewer than ten. V is TRBV4-3 and J is TRBJ2-4; D is possibly TRBD2 (5 bases). From germline, CDR1 is LGHNA and CDR2 YSLEER. This CDR3 has 16 residues. Trimming removed 0 bases at V and 4 bases at J, with 13 bases between. In DNA, the CDR3 is TGCGCCAGCAGCCAAGAAGTAGGACTCCTTAAAAACATTCAGTACTTC. It is translated as CASSQEVGLLKNIQYF.

This clonotype was counted ten times or more. This rearrangement joins TRBV7-9 to TRBJ2-7, with D tentatively TRBD1 (6 bases). In germline, CDR1 is SEHNR, CDR2 FQNEAQ (reference sequence). V shed 5 bases and J shed 2 bases, with 13 bases lying between them. This CDR3 has 14 residues. In nucleotides, the CDR3 is TGTGCCAGCAGCCTGGGGACACTGGCCTACGAGCAGTACTTC. Its protein product is CASSLGTLAYEQYF. The whole variable domain, remainder taken from reference TRBV7-9 and TRBJ2-7, is DTGVSQNPRHKITKRGQNVTFRCDPISEHNRLYWYRQTLGQGPEFLTYFQNEAQLEKSRLLSDRFSAERPKGSFSTLEIQRTEQGDSAMYLCASSLGTLAYEQYFGPGTRLTVT.

The chain recombines TRBV4-2 with TRBJ2-6, with TRBD2 matching over 10 bases. The CDR3 has 17 amino acids. Trimming at V came to 5 bases and at J to 4 bases, leaving 8 bases not matched to a gene. The germline V gene has CDR1 LGHNA and CDR2 YNFKEQ. For the CDR3, the DNA is TGTGCCAGCAGCTCCGGGACTAGCGTCTTCGGGGCCAACGTCCTGACTTTC. It is translated as CASSSGTSVFGANVLTF.

This clonotype was seen a handful of times. The genes are TRBV7-6 and TRBJ2-3; D remains ambiguous. V shed 6 bases and J shed 2 bases, with 15 bases lying between them. The CDR3 contains 15 residues. Germline loops: CDR1 SGHVS, CDR2 FNYEAQ. The CDR3 DNA is TGTGCCAGCAGTCGGGCCGGAGCTACCACAGATACGCAGTATTTT. It translates to CASSRAGATTDTQYF.